Detailed here is one T cell receptor beta chain. Its matching antigen is unknown. Primers: 60 Vbeta forward and 13 Jbeta reverse. This table comes from immunoSEQ multiplex PCR, and its TCRdb copy is limited to in-frame clones, with some not included. This sample carries roughly 130,000 clones, around 83% of them seen once, and the ten largest clones take over 0.9%. The entry originates in a study of cytomegalovirus exposure and HLA in healthy donors. Study results and limitations: The later analysis indicated that the majority of CMV-associated TCR beta chains appeared HLA-restricted. The authors confirmed in vitro that a few CMV-associated chains were specific for CMV antigens. What a later analysis showed was that several of the most significant clusters appeared linked to common viral pathogens.

The sample consisted of PBMCs. The clonotype originates from a human donor in good health.

CDR3 sequence (DNA): TGTGCCAGCAGCGGACAAGCTGCAGGGGCCAACGTCCTGACTTTC. Translation gives CASSGQAAGANVLTF. The J gene is TRBJ2-6, the V gene TRBV28; TRBD1 might be the D (5 bases). Trimming left V 6 bases short and J 4 bases short, with 13 bases between. Germline V gene lookup returns CDR1 MDHEN and CDR2 SYDVKM. CDR3 length equals 15 residues.